This T cell receptor (beta chain) was captured in a study of OX40 agonist ivuxolimab in advanced cancers. The wider study: While on treatment, patients had intravenous ivuxolimab at 0.01 to 10 mg/kg every 2 weeks. Aged roughly 20 to 79 with a mean of about 63 years, they were around 83% male.

V was cut by 6 bases and J by 8 bases, with 20 bases left in between. The length of the CDR3 is 16 residues. Germline CDR1 is LGHNA and CDR2 is YSLEER. General study results and limits: Patients who responded partially at 0.1-3.0 mg/kg showed clonal expansion ranking among the lowest.

As to this clone: Its antigen is currently unknown.

Patients were ineligible given autoimmune disease history or systemic immunosuppression. The method was immunoSEQ multiplex PCR; TCRdb's version includes in-frame clones alone and lacks a portion of them. The table lists about 100,000 clones, 94% of them singletons. The V call is TRBV4-3, the J call TRBJ1-6, with D possibly TRBD1 on 5 matching bases. Here the sequenced sample was CD4+ or CD8+ T cells sorted from blood, taken in a trial of the OX40 agonist ivuxolimab. The clonotype originates from an adult with an advanced solid tumor such as melanoma, head and neck, liver or kidney cancer. This chain's CDR3 is CASSPTALGGDSPLHF. The DNA for the CDR3 is TGCGCCAGCAGTCCCACTGCATTGGGAGGGGATTCACCCCTCCACTTT.